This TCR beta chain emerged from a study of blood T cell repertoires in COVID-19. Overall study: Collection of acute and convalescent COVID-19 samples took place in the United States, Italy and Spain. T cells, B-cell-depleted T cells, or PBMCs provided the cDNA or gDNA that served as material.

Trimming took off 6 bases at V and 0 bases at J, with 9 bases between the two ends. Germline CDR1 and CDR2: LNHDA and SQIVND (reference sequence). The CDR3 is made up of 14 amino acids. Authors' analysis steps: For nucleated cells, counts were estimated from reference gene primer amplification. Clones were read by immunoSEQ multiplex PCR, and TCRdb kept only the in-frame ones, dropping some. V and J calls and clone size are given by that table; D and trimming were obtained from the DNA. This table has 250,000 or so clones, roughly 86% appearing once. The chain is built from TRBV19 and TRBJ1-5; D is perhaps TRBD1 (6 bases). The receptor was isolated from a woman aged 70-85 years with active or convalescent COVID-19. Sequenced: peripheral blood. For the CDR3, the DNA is TGTGCCAGTAGCCAGGGGTATAGCAATCAGCCCCAGCATTTT. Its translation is CASSQGYSNQPQHF.